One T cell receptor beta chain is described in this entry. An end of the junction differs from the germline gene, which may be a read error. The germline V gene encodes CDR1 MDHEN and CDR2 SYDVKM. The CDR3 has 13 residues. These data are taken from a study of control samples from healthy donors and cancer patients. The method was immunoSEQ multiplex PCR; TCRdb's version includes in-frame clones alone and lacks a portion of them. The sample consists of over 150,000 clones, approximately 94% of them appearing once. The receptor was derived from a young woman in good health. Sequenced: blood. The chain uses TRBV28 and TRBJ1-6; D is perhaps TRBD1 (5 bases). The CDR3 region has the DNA TGTGCCAGCAGTTTGGGGCCGGGGCGGCCCCGTGACTTT. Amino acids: CASSLGPGRPRDF.